Presented here are 14 T cell receptor beta chains from one specimen sequenced in a study of CD8 T cells in Susac syndrome. RNA totalling roughly 0.45 to 1 ug underwent reverse transcription with random hexamers. One entry per CDR3 protein, called by TCRdb with MiXCR from the immunoSEQ multiplex PCR reads. The sample has more than 150,000 distinct CDR3 sequences, about 96% seen once. Material: CD4+ T cells from PBMCs. Source of these receptors: a human donor with Susac syndrome.

V gene TRBV4-3 combines with J gene TRBJ2-2, with D maybe TRBD1 (5 bases). V was clipped by 0 bases and J by 3 bases, with 17 bases between them. This CDR3 comprises 18 residues. The germline CDR1 and CDR2 sequences are LGHNA and YSLEER. The CDR3 sequence: CASSQDSSKDKYTGELFF. The CDR3, as DNA: TGCGCCAGCAGCCAAGATAGTTCGAAGGACAAATACACCGGGGAGCTGTTTTTT.

This clonotype showed up just once. The V gene is TRBV24-1, the J gene TRBJ1-5, with TRBD1 identical over 8 bases. Losses at the gene ends were 4 bases for V and 7 bases for J; bases not matched to a gene: 11. CDR1 is KGHDR, CDR2 SFDVKD, per germline. The CDR3 sequence is 16 residues long. The CDR3 region has the DNA TGTGCCACCAGTGACTCAGGCAGGGGGCTCGGACAGCCCCAGCATTTT. Amino acids: CATSDSGRGLGQPQHF.

V is TRBV29-1 and J is TRBJ2-6, with a possible D match to TRBD1 (5 bases). The CDR3 spans 13 residues. Deletions cut 7 bases from V and 4 bases from J, with 11 bases between. Germline V CDR1 and CDR2: SQVTM, ANQGSEA. For the CDR3, the DNA is TGCAGCGCGCTGACAGCAGGGGCCAACGTCCTGACTTTC. As protein: CSALTAGANVLTF.

The chain joins TRBV7-9 to TRBJ2-4, with D perhaps matching TRBD1 (5 bases). V lost 4 bases and J 0 bases, leaving 7 bases between the germline ends. The CDR3 covers 14 residues. Germline loops: CDR1 SEHNR, CDR2 FQNEAQ (reference sequence). CDR3 sequence: CASSSREAKNIQYF. Written as DNA, the CDR3 is TGTGCCAGCAGCTCCAGGGAAGCCAAAAACATTCAGTACTTC.

The chain is built from TRBV18 and TRBJ1-2; 7 nucleotides agree with TRBD1. The germline V gene has CDR1 KGHSH and CDR2 LQKENI. CDR3 length: 15 amino acids. The ends lost 6 bases at V and 0 bases at J; junction bases unmatched: 7. CDR3 sequence reads: CASSFTGTANYGYTF. The CDR3 DNA reads TGTGCCAGCTCGTTTACCGGGACAGCTAACTATGGCTACACCTTC.

The V gene is TRBV7-2, the J gene TRBJ2-1; unclear D gene. The V gene's germline CDR1 is SGHTA and CDR2 FQGNSA. The CDR3 runs to 13 residues. V was shortened by 3 bases and J by 8 bases, with 11 bases between the two germline ends. The DNA of the CDR3 is TGTGCCAGCAGCTTTCAGAGAGGCGATGAGCAGTTCTTC. It yields the protein CASSFQRGDEQFF.

The chain carries TRBV9 and TRBJ1-1; D gene unclear. The CDR3 is 14 residues long. Germline V gives CDR1 SGDLS, CDR2 YYNGEE. Trimming removed 3 bases from V and 0 bases from J, with 9 bases in between. In DNA form, the CDR3 reads TGTGCCAGCAGCGAAGGACTTATGAACACTGAAGCTTTCTTT. It translates to CASSEGLMNTEAFF.

This chain joins TRBV27 and TRBJ1-1; D remains ambiguous. The CDR3 contains 12 residues. V was pared by 7 bases and J by 1 base, with 7 bases between. In germline, CDR1 is MNHEY, CDR2 SMNVEV (reference sequence). CDR3 residues: CASKRQNTEAFF. Here the CDR3 DNA reads TGTGCCAGCAAGCGACAGAACACTGAAGCTTTCTTT.

The chain uses TRBV6-5 and TRBJ2-1, with 9 bases fitting TRBD1. With V trimmed by 5 bases and J by 3 bases, 5 bases remained unmatched. From germline, CDR1 is MNHEY and CDR2 SVGAGI. This CDR3 has 15 amino acids. The CDR3 loop is CASSPGQGIYNEQFF. CDR3 nucleotides: TGTGCCAGCAGTCCCGGACAGGGGATCTACAATGAGCAGTTCTTC.

The CDR3 bases are TGCGCCAGCAGCGAGGCCGGGACAGGGGGCTACGAGCAGTACTTC. It translates to CASSEAGTGGYEQYF. The chain uses TRBV5-1 and TRBJ2-7; TRBD1 matches at 11 bases. This CDR3 has 15 amino acids. Losses at the gene ends were 4 bases for V and 3 bases for J; bases not matched to a gene: 6. In germline, CDR1 is SGHRS, CDR2 YFSETQ.

The genes are TRBV7-9 and TRBJ1-1; maybe TRBD1 (5 bases). V lost 3 bases and J 5 bases, leaving 13 bases between the germline ends. Germline-derived CDR1 and CDR2 are SEHNR and FQNEAQ (reference sequence). CDR3 length equals 14 residues. The CDR3: CASSLNRGRTEAFF. In DNA, the CDR3 is TGTGCCAGCAGCTTGAATAGGGGTAGGACTGAAGCTTTCTTT.

The chain carries TRBV5-1 and TRBJ2-6, with TRBD1 matching over 7 bases. Germline trimming cut 4 bases from V and 4 bases from J; bases unmatched to any gene: 20. Germline V CDR1 and CDR2: SGHRS, YFSETQ. This CDR3 is 20 amino acids long. The CDR3, as DNA: TGCGCCAGCAGCCCGGAACCTACCCGGCGACAGGGATCCGGGGCCAACGTCCTGACTTTC. Translated: CASSPEPTRRQGSGANVLTF. Full variable domain (outside the CDR3, taken from reference TRBV5-1 and TRBJ2-6): KAGVTQTPRYLIKTRGQQVTLSCSPISGHRSVSWYQQTPGQGLQFLFEYFSETQRNKGNFPGRFSGRQFSNSRSEMNVSTLELGDSALYLCASSPEPTRRQGSGANVLTFGAGSRLTVL.

The chain couples TRBV3-1 to TRBJ1-1; D call uncertain. V was pared by 2 bases and J by 7 bases, with 11 bases between. Per the germline V gene, CDR1 is LGHDT and CDR2 is YNNKEL (reference sequence). The CDR3 is 13 residues long. The CDR3 protein is CASSQPSRIEAFF. CDR3 sequence (DNA): TGTGCCAGCAGCCAACCGTCGAGGATTGAAGCTTTCTTT. Full variable domain (remainder filled in from reference TRBV3-1 and TRBJ1-1): DTAVSQTPKYLVTQMGNDKSIKCEQNLGHDTMYWYKQDSKKFLKIMFSYNNKELIINETVPNRFSPKSPDKAHLNLHINSLELGDSAVYFCASSQPSRIEAFFGQGTRLTVV.

V is TRBV18 and J is TRBJ1-5; 8 positions agree with TRBD1. The V segment lost 5 bases and the J segment 8 bases; nucleotides outside the gene matches: 8. Germline V gene data show CDR1 as KGHSH and CDR2 as LQKENI. The CDR3 loop spans 14 amino acids. The CDR3 loop reads CASSFTGGFEPQHF. CDR3 in DNA: TGTGCCAGCTCATTTACAGGGGGGTTTGAGCCCCAGCATTTT.